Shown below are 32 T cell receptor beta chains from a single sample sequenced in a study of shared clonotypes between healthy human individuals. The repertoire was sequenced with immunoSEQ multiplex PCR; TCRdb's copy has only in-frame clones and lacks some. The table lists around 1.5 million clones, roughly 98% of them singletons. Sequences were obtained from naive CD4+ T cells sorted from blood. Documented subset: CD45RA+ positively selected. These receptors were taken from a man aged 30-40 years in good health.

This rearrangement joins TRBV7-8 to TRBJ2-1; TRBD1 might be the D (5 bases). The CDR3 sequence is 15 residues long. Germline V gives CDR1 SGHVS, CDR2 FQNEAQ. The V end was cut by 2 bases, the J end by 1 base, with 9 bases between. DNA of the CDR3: TGTGCCAGCAGCTTACAGCAGGGTTCCTACAATGAGCAGTTCTTC. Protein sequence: CASSLQQGSYNEQFF.

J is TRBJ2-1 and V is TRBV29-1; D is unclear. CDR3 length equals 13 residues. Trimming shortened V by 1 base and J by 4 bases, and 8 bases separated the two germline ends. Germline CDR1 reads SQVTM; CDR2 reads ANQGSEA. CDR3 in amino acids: CSVEGPRYNEQFF. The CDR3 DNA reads TGCAGCGTTGAAGGCCCTAGGTACAATGAGCAGTTCTTC.

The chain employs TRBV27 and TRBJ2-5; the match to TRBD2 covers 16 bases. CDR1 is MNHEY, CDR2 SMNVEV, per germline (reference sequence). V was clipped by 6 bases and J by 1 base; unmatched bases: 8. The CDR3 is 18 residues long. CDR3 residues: CASSPRGTSGRGQETQYF. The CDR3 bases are TGTGCCAGCAGCCCCAGAGGGACTAGCGGGAGGGGCCAAGAGACCCAGTACTTC.

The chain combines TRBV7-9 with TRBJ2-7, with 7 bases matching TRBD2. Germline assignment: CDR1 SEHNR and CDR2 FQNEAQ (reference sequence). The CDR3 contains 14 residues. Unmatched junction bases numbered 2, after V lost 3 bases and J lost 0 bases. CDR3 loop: CASSFGTTSYEQYF. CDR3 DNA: TGTGCCAGCAGCTTCGGGACTACCTCCTACGAGCAGTACTTC.

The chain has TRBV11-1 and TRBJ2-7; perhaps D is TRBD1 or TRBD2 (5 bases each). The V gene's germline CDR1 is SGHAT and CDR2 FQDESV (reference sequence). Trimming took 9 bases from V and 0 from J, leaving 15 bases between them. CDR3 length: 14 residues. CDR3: CASRDPSSSYEQYF. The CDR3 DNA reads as TGTGCCAGTCGGGACCCCTCGAGCTCCTACGAGCAGTACTTC.

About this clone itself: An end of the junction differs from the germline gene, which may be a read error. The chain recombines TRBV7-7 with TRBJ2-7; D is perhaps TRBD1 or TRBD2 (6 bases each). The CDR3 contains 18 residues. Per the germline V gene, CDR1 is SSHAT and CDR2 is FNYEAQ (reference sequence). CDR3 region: CASRAPLLAGQRIYEQYF. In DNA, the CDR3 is TGTGCTAGCAGAGCCCCACTATTGGCGGGACAAAGGATTTACGAGCAGTACTTC.

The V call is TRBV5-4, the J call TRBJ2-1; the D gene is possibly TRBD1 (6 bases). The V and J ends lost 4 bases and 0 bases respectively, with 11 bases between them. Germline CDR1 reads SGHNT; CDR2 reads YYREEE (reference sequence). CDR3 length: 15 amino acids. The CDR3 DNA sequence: TGTGCCAGCAGCAGACAGGAGCTCTCCTACAATGAGCAGTTCTTC. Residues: CASSRQELSYNEQFF.

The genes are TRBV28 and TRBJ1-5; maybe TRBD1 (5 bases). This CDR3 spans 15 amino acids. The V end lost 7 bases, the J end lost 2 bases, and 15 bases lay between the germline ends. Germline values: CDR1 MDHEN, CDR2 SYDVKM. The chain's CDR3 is CASIRSQGRNQPQHF. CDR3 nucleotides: TGTGCCAGCATCCGGTCCCAGGGACGCAATCAGCCCCAGCATTTT.

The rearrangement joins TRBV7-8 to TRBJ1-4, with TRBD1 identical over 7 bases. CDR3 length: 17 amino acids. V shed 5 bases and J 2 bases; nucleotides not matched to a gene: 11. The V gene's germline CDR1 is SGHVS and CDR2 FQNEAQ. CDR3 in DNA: TGTGCCAGCAGCCGAGACAGGGTCCTTGCGACTAATGAAAAACTGTTTTTT. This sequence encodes CASSRDRVLATNEKLFF.

The CDR3 nucleotides are TGTGCCAGCACCAACGGACTATCGAATGAAGGGGGGCAGTTCTTC. Translated: CASTNGLSNEGGQFF. The rearrangement links TRBV11-2 to TRBJ2-1; the D gene could be TRBD1 or TRBD2 (6 bases each). The CDR3 runs 15 residues. V lost 7 bases and J 12 bases, leaving 25 bases between the germline ends. The germline gives CDR1 SGHAT, CDR2 FQNNGV. Together with reference TRBV11-2 and TRBJ2-1, the CDR3 gives the full variable domain: EAGVAQSPRYKIIEKRQSVAFWCNPISGHATLYWYQQILGQGPKLLIQFQNNGVVDDSQLPKDRFSAERLKGVDSTLKIQPAKLEDSAVYLCASTNGLSNEGGQFFGPGTRLTVL.

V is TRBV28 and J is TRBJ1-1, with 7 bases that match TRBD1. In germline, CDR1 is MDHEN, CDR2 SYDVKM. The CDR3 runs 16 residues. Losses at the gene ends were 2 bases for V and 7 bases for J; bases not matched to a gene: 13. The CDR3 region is CASSLVPPDYRGEAFF. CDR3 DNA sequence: TGTGCCAGCAGTTTAGTTCCCCCAGATTACAGGGGTGAAGCTTTCTTT.

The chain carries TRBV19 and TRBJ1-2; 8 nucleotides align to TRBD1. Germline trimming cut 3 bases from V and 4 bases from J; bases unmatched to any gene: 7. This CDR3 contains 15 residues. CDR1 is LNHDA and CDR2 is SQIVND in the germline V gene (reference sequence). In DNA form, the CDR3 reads TGTGCCAGTAGTATCCACCTGGACAGGGCCTATGGCTACACCTTC. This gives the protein CASSIHLDRAYGYTF.

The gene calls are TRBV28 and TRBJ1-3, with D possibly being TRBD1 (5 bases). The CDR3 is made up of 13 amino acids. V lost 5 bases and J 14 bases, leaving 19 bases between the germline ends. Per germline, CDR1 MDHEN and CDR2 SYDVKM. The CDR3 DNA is TGTGCCAGCAGTCAGGGAATCCTTACAGCTTTATATTTT. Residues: CASSQGILTALYF.

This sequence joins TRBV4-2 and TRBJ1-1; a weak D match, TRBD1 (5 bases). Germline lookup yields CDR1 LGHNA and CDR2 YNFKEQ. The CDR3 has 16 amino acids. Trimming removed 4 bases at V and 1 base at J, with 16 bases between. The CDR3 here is CASSPIDPGGNTEAFF. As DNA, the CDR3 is TGTGCCAGCAGCCCGATCGACCCGGGGGGGAACACTGAAGCTTTCTTT.

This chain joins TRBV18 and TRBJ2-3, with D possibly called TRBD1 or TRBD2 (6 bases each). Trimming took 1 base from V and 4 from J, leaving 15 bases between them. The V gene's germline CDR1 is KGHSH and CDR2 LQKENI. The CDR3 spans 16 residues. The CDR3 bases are TGTGCCAGCTCACCACGGGGGGCCCAACCCGCAGATACGCAGTATTTT. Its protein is CASSPRGAQPADTQYF.

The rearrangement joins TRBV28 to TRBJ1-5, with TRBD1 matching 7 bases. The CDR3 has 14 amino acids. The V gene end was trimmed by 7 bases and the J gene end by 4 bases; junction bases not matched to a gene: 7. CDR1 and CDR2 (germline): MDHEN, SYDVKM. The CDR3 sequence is CASTRDSVNQPQHF. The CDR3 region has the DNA TGTGCCAGCACCCGGGACAGCGTGAATCAGCCCCAGCATTTT. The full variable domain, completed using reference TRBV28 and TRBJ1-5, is DVKVTQSSRYLVKRTGEKVFLECVQDMDHENMFWYRQDPGLGLRLIYFSYDVKMKEKGDIPEGYSVSREKKERFSLILESASTNQTSMYLCASTRDSVNQPQHFGDGTRLSIL.

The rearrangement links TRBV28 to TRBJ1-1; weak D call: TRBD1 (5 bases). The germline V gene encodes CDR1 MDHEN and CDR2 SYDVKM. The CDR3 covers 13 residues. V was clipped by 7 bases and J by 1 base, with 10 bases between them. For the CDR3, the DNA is TGTGCCAGCACTCCAACAGGGAACACTGAAGCTTTCTTT. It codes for CASTPTGNTEAFF.

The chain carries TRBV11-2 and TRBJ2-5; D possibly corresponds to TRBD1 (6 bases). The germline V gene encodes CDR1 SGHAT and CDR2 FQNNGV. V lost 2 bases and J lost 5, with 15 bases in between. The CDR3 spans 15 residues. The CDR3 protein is CASSLIGGRHETQYF. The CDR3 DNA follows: TGTGCCAGCAGCTTAATAGGGGGAAGGCATGAGACCCAGTACTTC.

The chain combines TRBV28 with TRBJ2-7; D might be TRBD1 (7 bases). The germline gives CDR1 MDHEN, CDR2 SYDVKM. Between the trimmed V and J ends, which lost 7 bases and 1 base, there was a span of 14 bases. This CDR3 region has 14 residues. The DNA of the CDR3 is TGTGCCAGCATTCAGGGGGGAATTTCCTACGAGCAGTACTTC. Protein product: CASIQGGISYEQYF.

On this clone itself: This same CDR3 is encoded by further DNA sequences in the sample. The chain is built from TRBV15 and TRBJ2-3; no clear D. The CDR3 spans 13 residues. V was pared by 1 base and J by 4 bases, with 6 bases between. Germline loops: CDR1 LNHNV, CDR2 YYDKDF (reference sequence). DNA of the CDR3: TGTGCCACCAGCAGAGCATCCCCAGATACGCAGTATTTT. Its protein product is CATSRASPDTQYF. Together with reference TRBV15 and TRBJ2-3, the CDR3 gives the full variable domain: DAMVIQNPRYQVTQFGKPVTLSCSQTLNHNVMYWYQQKSSQAPKLLFHYYDKDFNNEADTPDNFQSRRPNTSFCFLDIRSPGLGDTAMYLCATSRASPDTQYFGPGTRLTVL.

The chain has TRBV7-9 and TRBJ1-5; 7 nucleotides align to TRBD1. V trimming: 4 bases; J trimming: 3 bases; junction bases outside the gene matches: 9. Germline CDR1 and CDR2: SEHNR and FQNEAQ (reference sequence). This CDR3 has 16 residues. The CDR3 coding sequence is TGTGCCAGCAGCTACAACCGGGACAGAGTCAATCAGCCCCAGCATTTT. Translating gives CASSYNRDRVNQPQHF.

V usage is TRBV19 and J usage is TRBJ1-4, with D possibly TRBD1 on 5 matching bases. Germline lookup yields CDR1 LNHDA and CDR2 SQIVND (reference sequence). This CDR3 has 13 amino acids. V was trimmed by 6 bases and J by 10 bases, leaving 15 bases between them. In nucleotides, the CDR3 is TGTGCCAGTAGAGGTCGCCAGGGTGGAAAACTGTTTTTT. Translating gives CASRGRQGGKLFF.

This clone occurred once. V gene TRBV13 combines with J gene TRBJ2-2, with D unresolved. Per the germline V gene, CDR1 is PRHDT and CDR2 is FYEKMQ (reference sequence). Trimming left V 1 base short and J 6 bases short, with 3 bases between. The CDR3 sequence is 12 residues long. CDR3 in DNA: TGTGCCAGCAGCTTAGATCCCGGGGAGCTGTTTTTT. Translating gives CASSLDPGELFF.

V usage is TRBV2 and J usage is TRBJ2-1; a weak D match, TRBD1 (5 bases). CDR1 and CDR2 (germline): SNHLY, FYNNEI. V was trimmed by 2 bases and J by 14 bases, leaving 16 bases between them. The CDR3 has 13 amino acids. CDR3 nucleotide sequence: TGTGCCAGCAGTGAACGCTGGGCTGGGGCAGAGTTCTTC. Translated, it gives CASSERWAGAEFF.

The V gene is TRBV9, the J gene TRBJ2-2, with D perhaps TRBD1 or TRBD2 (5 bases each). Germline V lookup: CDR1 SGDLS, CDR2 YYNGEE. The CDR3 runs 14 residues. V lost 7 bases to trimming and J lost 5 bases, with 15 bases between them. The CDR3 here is CASGHGGPTGELFF. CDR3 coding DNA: TGTGCCAGCGGCCATGGGGGTCCAACCGGGGAGCTGTTTTTT.

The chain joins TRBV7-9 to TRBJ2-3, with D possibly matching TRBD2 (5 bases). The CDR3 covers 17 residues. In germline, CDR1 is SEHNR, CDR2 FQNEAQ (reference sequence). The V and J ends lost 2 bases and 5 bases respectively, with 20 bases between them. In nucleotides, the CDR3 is TGTGCCAGCAGCTTATCCCTTCGGGGTGCCCTGAGAGATACGCAGTATTTT. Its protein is CASSLSLRGALRDTQYF.

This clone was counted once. The CDR3 sequence: CASSVFGGGSYEQYF. In nucleotides, the CDR3 is TGTGCCAGCAGTGTTTTTGGGGGGGGCTCCTACGAGCAGTACTTC. J is TRBJ2-7 and V is TRBV2, with 7 bases lining up with TRBD2. CDR3 length equals 15 residues. The junction had 6 bases not matched to a gene; V was cut back by 4 bases and J by 0 bases. CDR1 is SNHLY and CDR2 is FYNNEI in the germline V gene.

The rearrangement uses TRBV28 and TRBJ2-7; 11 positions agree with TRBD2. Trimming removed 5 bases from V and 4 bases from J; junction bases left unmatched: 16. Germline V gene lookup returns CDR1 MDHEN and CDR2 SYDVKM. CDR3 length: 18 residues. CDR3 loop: CASSVTGGTSGSLYEQYF. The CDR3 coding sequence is TGTGCCAGCAGTGTTACAGGGGGCACTAGCGGGAGTCTATACGAGCAGTACTTC.

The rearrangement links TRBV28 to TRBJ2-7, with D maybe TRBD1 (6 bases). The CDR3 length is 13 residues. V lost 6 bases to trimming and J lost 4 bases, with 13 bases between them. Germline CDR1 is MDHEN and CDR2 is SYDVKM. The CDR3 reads CASRHRVRYEQYF. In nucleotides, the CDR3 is TGTGCCAGCAGACACAGGGTTCGGTACGAGCAGTACTTC.

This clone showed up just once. Here the CDR3 reads CAIRDGTPTYEQYF. CDR3 bases: TGTGCCATCAGGGACGGGACTCCGACCTACGAGCAGTACTTC. J is TRBJ2-7 and V is TRBV10-3; weak D call: TRBD2 (6 bases). Trimming took 6 bases from V and 2 from J, leaving 14 bases between them. Germline CDR1 reads ENHRY; CDR2 reads SYGVKD. The CDR3 loop spans 14 amino acids.

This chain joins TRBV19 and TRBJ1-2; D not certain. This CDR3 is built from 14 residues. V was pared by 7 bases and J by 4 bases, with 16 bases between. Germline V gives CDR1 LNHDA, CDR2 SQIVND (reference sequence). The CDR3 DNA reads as TGTGCCAGTATGCGAGCGAATTATGGCTATGGCTACACCTTC. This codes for CASMRANYGYGYTF.

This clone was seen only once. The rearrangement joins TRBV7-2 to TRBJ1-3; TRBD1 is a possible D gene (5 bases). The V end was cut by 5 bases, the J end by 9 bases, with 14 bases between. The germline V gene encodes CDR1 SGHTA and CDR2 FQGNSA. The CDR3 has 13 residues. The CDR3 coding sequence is TGTGCCAGCAGCCTCGGGACGGCACCCACCATATATTTT. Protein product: CASSLGTAPTIYF.